This TCR beta chain was sequenced during a study of blood T cell repertoires in COVID-19. Across the whole study: The origin of the acute and convalescent COVID-19 samples was the United States, Italy and Spain. From T cells, B-cell-depleted T cells, or PBMCs came the material, which was cDNA or gDNA.

The authors' processing: Amplification of reference gene primers provided the estimated nucleated cell counts. Generated by immunoSEQ multiplex PCR, the TCRdb table keeps only in-frame clones and is missing some. V and J calls and clone size come straight from that table; D and trimming were deduced from the DNA. This sample has approximately 300,000 clones; about 84% occur once, and the top ten carry 1.6%. CDR3 length: 12 amino acids. Germline V lookup: CDR1 LGHNA, CDR2 YNFKEQ. V was shortened by 3 bases and J by 7 bases, with 10 bases between the two germline ends. The sequenced sample consisted of peripheral blood. This TCR was sampled from a woman between 45 and 65 years old with acute or convalescent COVID-19. The chain combines TRBV4-2 with TRBJ2-7; tentatively, D is TRBD2 (6 bases). CDR3 in amino acids: CASSQDRGEQYF. CDR3 nucleotide sequence: TGTGCCAGCAGCCAGGACCGGGGGGAGCAGTACTTC.